The clone carrying this TCR beta chain has a single count. Its target is not known. The CDR3 has 15 residues. V was cut by 6 bases and J by 2 bases, with 15 bases left in between. Looked up from germline, CDR1 is MDHEN and CDR2 is SYDVKM. The source of the sample is a study of cytomegalovirus exposure and HLA in healthy donors. General observations from the study: Presence/absence comparisons presumed near-even sequencing depth among donors.

Both 60 Vbeta primers and 13 Jbeta primers went into the PCR. Profiled with immunoSEQ multiplex PCR; TCRdb holds only in-frame clones, not every one. Among 110,000 to 150,000 clones listed, around 80% were seen once. Specimen: PBMCs. The V call is TRBV28, the J call TRBJ2-3, with D perhaps TRBD2 (6 bases). This receptor was taken from a female donor in good health and CMV-seronegative. The CDR3, as DNA: TGTGCCAGCAGCCCTGACGGGAGAGACACAGATACGCAGTATTTT. Amino acid sequence: CASSPDGRDTDTQYF.